Shown below are 21 T cell receptor beta chains from a single sample sequenced in a study of blood T cell repertoires in COVID-19. Method: immunoSEQ multiplex PCR; TCRdb's copy keeps in-frame clones and lacks some. The data show over 130,000 clones, approximately 84% seen once. Material for sequencing was PBMCs or T cells enriched from blood (not recorded which). Receptors originate from a man in his fifties or sixties in a cohort exposed to, infected with or recovered from COVID-19 (not recorded which).

The chain couples TRBV7-2 to TRBJ1-1; D not resolved. This CDR3 is built from 15 residues. Germline V gene lookup returns CDR1 SGHTA and CDR2 FQGNSA. Between the trimmed V and J ends, which lost 1 base and 1 base, there was a span of 10 bases. CDR3 in amino acids: CASSLVSSGNTEAFF. The CDR3 bases are TGTGCCAGCAGCTTAGTCTCGTCGGGGAACACTGAAGCTTTCTTT.

This chain connects TRBV9 to TRBJ2-1; D might be TRBD1 (5 bases). Germline CDR1 reads SGDLS; CDR2 reads YYNGEE. Trimming took off 1 base at V and 15 bases at J, with 20 bases between the two ends. The CDR3 has 14 residues. The CDR3 region is CASSVSWQGKPMFF. The DNA of the CDR3 is TGTGCCAGCAGCGTAAGCTGGCAGGGTAAGCCCATGTTCTTC.

The chain is built from TRBV28 and TRBJ2-1, with TRBD1 matching 8 bases. The germline gives CDR1 MDHEN, CDR2 SYDVKM. There are 15 residues in the CDR3. J lost 0 bases, V lost 5 bases, and 3 bases had no gene match. DNA for the CDR3: TGTGCCAGCAGTCGGACAGGGATCTCCTACAATGAGCAGTTCTTC. Its protein product is CASSRTGISYNEQFF.

The chain joins TRBV7-6 to TRBJ2-1; TRBD2 matches at 10 bases. The ends lost 5 bases at V and 4 bases at J; junction bases unmatched: 8. The CDR3 contains 16 residues. Germline V gene data show CDR1 as SGHVS and CDR2 as FNYEAQ. DNA for the CDR3: TGTGCCAGCAGCCCCAACGGACTAGCGGATTACAATGAGCAGTTCTTC. It codes for CASSPNGLADYNEQFF.

This clone has just a few counts. This sequence joins TRBV5-6 and TRBJ2-5; TRBD1 matches at 7 bases. Germline CDR1 reads SGHDT; CDR2 reads YYEEEE. V was clipped by 3 bases and J by 3 bases; unmatched bases: 2. The CDR3 runs to 13 residues. Here the CDR3 DNA reads TGTGCCAGCAGCTGGGACAGCGAAGAGACCCAGTACTTC. It yields the protein CASSWDSEETQYF. The full variable domain, its missing parts supplied by reference TRBV5-6 and TRBJ2-5, is DAGVTQSPTHLIKTRGQQVTLRCSPKSGHDTVSWYQQALGQGPQFIFQYYEEEERQRGNFPDRFSGHQFPNYSSELNVNALLLGDSALYLCASSWDSEETQYFGPGTRLLVL.

The rearrangement uses TRBV29-1 and TRBJ2-5; D perhaps matches TRBD2 (6 bases). Deletions cut 6 bases from V and 5 bases from J, with 10 bases between. The germline V gene encodes CDR1 SQVTM and CDR2 ANQGSEA. The CDR3 covers 11 residues. The chain's CDR3 is CSVWEAETQYF. CDR3 coding DNA: TGCAGCGTGTGGGAGGCGGAGACCCAGTACTTC.

The genes are TRBV19 and TRBJ1-6, with 9 positions matching TRBD1. Germline loops: CDR1 LNHDA, CDR2 SQIVND (reference sequence). The CDR3 covers 14 residues. The V segment lost 5 bases and the J segment 10 bases; nucleotides outside the gene matches: 6. The CDR3 bases are TGTGCCAGTAGTGTACAGGGGGCTGGATCACCCCTCCACTTT. It codes for CASSVQGAGSPLHF. Based on the CDR3 plus reference TRBV19 and TRBJ1-6, the full variable domain is DGGITQSPKYLFRKEGQNVTLSCEQNLNHDAMYWYRQDPGQGLRLIYYSQIVNDFQKGDIAEGYSVSREKKESFPLTVTSAQKNPTAFYLCASSVQGAGSPLHFGNGTRLTVT.

This clone was detected once. The gene calls are TRBV5-1 and TRBJ1-5, with a weak D call TRBD1 (6 bases). Germline V gene lookup returns CDR1 SGHRS and CDR2 YFSETQ. The CDR3 totals 15 residues. V lost 0 bases, J lost 4 bases, and 11 bases lay in between. The CDR3 protein is CASSLAGQKNQPQHF. The CDR3 DNA reads as TGCGCCAGCAGCTTGGCCGGACAGAAGAATCAGCCCCAGCATTTT.

This sequence joins TRBV18 and TRBJ2-3, with D unclear. V lost 3 bases, J lost 0 bases, and 7 bases lay in between. The CDR3 is made up of 14 amino acids. Germline V lookup: CDR1 KGHSH, CDR2 LQKENI. CDR3 sequence reads: CASSPLSSTDTQYF. The DNA of the CDR3 is TGTGCCAGCTCACCCCTTTCTAGCACAGATACGCAGTATTTT.

V is TRBV30 and J is TRBJ1-1, with D possibly being TRBD1 (6 bases). The V and J ends lost 7 bases and 10 bases respectively, with 16 bases between them. The CDR3 totals 11 residues. From germline, CDR1 is GTSNPN and CDR2 SVGIG (reference sequence). The CDR3 bases are TGTGCCTCGACAACAGGGATCGGAGCTTTCTTT. Translation gives CASTTGIGAFF.

The genes are TRBV7-9 and TRBJ1-2; TRBD1 matches at 9 bases. Germline assignment: CDR1 SEHNR and CDR2 FQNEAQ (reference sequence). CDR3 length: 13 amino acids. V lost 5 bases, J lost 4 bases, and 2 bases stayed unmatched. The CDR3 sequence: CASSGTGLYGYTF. For the CDR3, the DNA is TGTGCCAGCAGCGGGACAGGGCTCTATGGCTACACCTTC.

This chain connects TRBV7-8 to TRBJ2-2, with D maybe TRBD2 (5 bases). V lost 1 base, J lost 8 bases, and 11 bases lay in between. CDR1 and CDR2 from the germline V gene are SGHVS and FQNEAQ. CDR3 length: 14 amino acids. The CDR3 loop reads CASSLVGGAGELFF. The CDR3 DNA reads TGTGCCAGCAGCTTAGTCGGAGGTGCGGGGGAGCTGTTTTTT.

The chain joins TRBV6-1 to TRBJ2-7; D possibly corresponds to TRBD2 (5 bases). This CDR3 is built from 17 residues. V lost 4 bases, J lost 2 bases, and 21 bases lay in between. The germline V gene has CDR1 MNHNS and CDR2 SASEGT. CDR3 sequence (DNA): TGTGCCAGCAGTGGAACAGTCGGTCAAGCGGATCCCTACGAGCAGTACTTC. The encoded protein is CASSGTVGQADPYEQYF.

The rearrangement links TRBV21-1 to TRBJ2-4; TRBD2, the table's D call, lacks a check against the DNA. TRBV21-1 is marked as a pseudogene. The CDR3 covers 13 residues. DNA of the CDR3: TGTGCCAGCAGCAGGCGGCCGCCAGACATTCAGTACTTC. Its translation is CASSRRPPDIQYF.

The chain couples TRBV5-6 to TRBJ1-3; D is unresolved. In germline, CDR1 is SGHDT, CDR2 YYEEEE. Trimming took 1 base from V and 4 from J, leaving 3 bases between them. CDR3 length equals 12 residues. The CDR3 spells CASSLQGNTIYF. CDR3 nucleotides: TGTGCCAGCAGCTTGCAAGGAAACACCATATATTTT.

The gene calls are TRBV30 and TRBJ2-5; 10 nucleotides align to TRBD2. There are 14 residues in the CDR3. Germline CDR1 reads GTSNPN; CDR2 reads SVGIG (reference sequence). J was trimmed by 1 base and V by 4 bases; bases with no gene match: 3. The CDR3 nucleotides are TGTGCCTGGACTAGCGGGAGACCCCAAGAGACCCAGTACTTC. Translating gives CAWTSGRPQETQYF.

The gene calls are TRBV27 and TRBJ1-2; maybe TRBD1 (5 bases). CDR1 MNHEY and CDR2 SMNVEV come from the germline V gene (reference sequence). V lost 3 bases, J lost 4 bases, and 15 bases lay in between. This CDR3 is built from 15 residues. The CDR3 nucleotides read TGTGCCAGCAGTTTCCAAGGAACAGGCTTCTATGGCTACACCTTC. This gives the protein CASSFQGTGFYGYTF.

The CDR3 loop is CAWIFRSGNTIYF. The CDR3 nucleotides read TGTGCCTGGATCTTCCGGTCTGGAAACACCATATATTTT. This chain connects TRBV30 to TRBJ1-3; D is unresolved. The germline gives CDR1 GTSNPN, CDR2 SVGIG (reference sequence). The CDR3 runs to 13 residues. Trimming stripped 4 bases from V and 1 base from J, with 8 bases between.

The chain combines TRBV6-5 with TRBJ1-2; D is ambiguous. CDR1 MNHEY and CDR2 SVGAGI come from the germline V gene. This CDR3 contains 13 residues. The ends were cut back, 9 bases at V and 8 bases at J, with 19 bases in the middle. Here the CDR3 DNA reads TGTGCCAGTACGGGATCACTGGGTCTAGGCTACACCTTC. Protein product: CASTGSLGLGYTF.

This clone was detected once. The rearrangement uses TRBV21-1 and TRBJ2-3; the D call in the table, TRBD2, was not verified against the DNA. TRBV21-1 is assigned pseudogene status. This CDR3 is 14 amino acids long. CDR3: CASSKWRETDTQYF. In nucleotides, the CDR3 is TGTGCCAGCAGCAAATGGAGGGAAACAGATACGCAGTATTTT.

The CDR3 region has the DNA TGCGCCAGCAGCGAAGAGGGACACCCTAATGAAAAACTGTTTTTT. Translation: CASSEEGHPNEKLFF. V gene TRBV5-1 combines with J gene TRBJ1-4, with a weak D call TRBD1 (6 bases). This CDR3 contains 15 residues. Germline V gene data show CDR1 as SGHRS and CDR2 as YFSETQ. V lost 4 bases, J lost 3 bases, and 13 bases lay in between.